The source of this T cell receptor beta chain is a study of shared clonotypes between healthy human individuals. Details on this clone: Antigen: not known.

Data came from immunoSEQ multiplex PCR; TCRdb stores just in-frame clones and leaves some out. This sample has under 600,000 clones; approximately 97% occur once, and the top ten carry around 0.06%. The CDR3 covers 15 residues. V lost 10 bases and J lost 4; bases outside the gene matches: 14. From germline, CDR1 is MDHEN and CDR2 SYDVKM. Study-level results: Represented diversity, genetic and exposure-history alike, was limited by few donors. Relative to their counterparts shared across all four donors, non-shared clonotypes exhibited diminished generation probabilities.

The investigators split CD4+ cells into a CD45RA+ naive subset and a CD45RA-negative memory subset. The source of this sequence is a woman under 40 in good health. J is TRBJ2-3 and V is TRBV28; 7 bases agree with TRBD2. Sequenced input: naive CD4+ T cells sorted from blood. This sample's subset: CD45RA+ positively selected. CDR3 in DNA: TGTGCCACCGAAACGGCCTCTAGCGGCTCAGATACGCAGTATTTT. Amino acids: CATETASSGSDTQYF.